These 30 T cell receptor beta chains were all obtained from the same sample, sequenced in a study of T cell responses to AZD1222 COVID-19 vaccine. Data came from immunoSEQ multiplex PCR; TCRdb stores just in-frame clones and leaves some out. In the table there are approximately 160,000 clones, around 92% of which are singletons. Source: peripheral blood, taken on day 0 of AZD1222 vaccination. The receptor source for this set is an adult in good health.

The chain joins TRBV6-5 to TRBJ2-7; TRBD2 matches at 11 bases. The CDR3 runs 16 residues. Losses at the gene ends were 2 bases for V and 4 bases for J; bases not matched to a gene: 7. CDR1 and CDR2 (germline): MNHEY, SVGAGI. The CDR3, as DNA: TGTGCCAGCAGTTACGCCCTTAGCGGGGGGGCGTACGAGCAGTACTTC. Residues: CASSYALSGGAYEQYF.

This rearrangement joins TRBV15 to TRBJ1-4, with 8 bases fitting TRBD1. After removal of 3 bases from V and 7 bases from J, the junction contained 7 bases not matched to a gene. Germline V lookup: CDR1 LNHNV, CDR2 YYDKDF (reference sequence). CDR3 length: 15 amino acids. CDR3 DNA sequence: TGTGCCACCAGCAGGGACAGGGCGATGGGTGAAAAACTGTTTTTT. Protein sequence: CATSRDRAMGEKLFF.

The chain has TRBV25-1 and TRBJ1-6; 7 nucleotides align to TRBD1. The ends lost 5 bases at V and 6 bases at J; junction bases unmatched: 4. The CDR3 consists of 14 residues. The V gene's germline CDR1 is MGHDK and CDR2 SYGVNS. The DNA for the CDR3 is TGTGCCAGCAGTACGACAGGGTTTAATTCACCCCTCCACTTT. Translating it yields CASSTTGFNSPLHF.

This clone was seen once. V usage is TRBV6-4 and J usage is TRBJ1-2, with a tentative D call TRBD1 (6 bases). The CDR3 is made up of 14 amino acids. The V gene lost 8 bases and the J gene lost 6 bases, with 19 bases spanning the gap. Germline lookup yields CDR1 MRHNA and CDR2 SNTAGT. CDR3 coding DNA: TGTGCCAGCGGATACAGGGAGTTGGAGGATGGCTACACCTTC. Its translation: CASGYRELEDGYTF.

V usage is TRBV7-3 and J usage is TRBJ1-2; 7 bases are shared with TRBD1. V was clipped by 4 bases and J by 5 bases; unmatched bases: 1. The CDR3 loop spans 12 amino acids. CDR1 and CDR2 (germline): SGHTA, FQGTGA. Written as DNA, the CDR3 is TGTGCCAGCAGCTGGGACAGTTATGGCTACACCTTC. Its translation: CASSWDSYGYTF.

The chain links TRBV10-1 to TRBJ2-2; D remains unclear. The CDR3 is 15 residues long. Looked up from germline, CDR1 is WNHNN and CDR2 is SYGVQD (reference sequence). V was clipped by 4 bases and J by 5 bases, with 14 bases between them. The CDR3 sequence: CASSGTILNTGELFF. CDR3 in DNA: TGCGCCAGCAGTGGAACGATTTTAAATACCGGGGAGCTGTTTTTT.

The J gene is TRBJ2-3, the V gene TRBV4-2; 15 bases line up with TRBD2. Losses at the gene ends were 4 bases for V and 2 bases for J; bases not matched to a gene: 22. This CDR3 comprises 23 residues. Germline V gene sequence: CDR1 LGHNA, CDR2 YNFKEQ. This CDR3 is CASSPYSLPGLAGGLTDTDTQYF. In nucleotides, the CDR3 is TGTGCCAGCAGCCCCTACTCACTCCCGGGACTAGCGGGGGGCCTTACCGACACAGATACGCAGTATTTT.

The chain joins TRBV13 to TRBJ2-1, with D possibly being TRBD1 (5 bases). The CDR3 length is 13 residues. CDR1 is PRHDT, CDR2 FYEKMQ, per germline (reference sequence). V lost 6 bases and J 6 bases, leaving 12 bases between the germline ends. The CDR3 DNA follows: TGTGCCAGCAGTACTTGGGGCAGCAATGAGCAGTTCTTC. It yields the protein CASSTWGSNEQFF.

The chain links TRBV7-8 to TRBJ2-3; 8 bases are shared with TRBD2. This CDR3 has 15 amino acids. In germline, CDR1 is SGHVS, CDR2 FQNEAQ. V lost 5 bases to trimming and J lost 4 bases; unmatched junction nucleotides: 8. The CDR3 loop is CASSPGLARADTQYF. The CDR3 DNA reads as TGTGCCAGCAGCCCCGGACTAGCCAGGGCAGATACGCAGTATTTT.

The rearrangement links TRBV7-2 to TRBJ1-2, with 7 bases that match TRBD1. The J segment lost 10 bases and the V segment lost 5 bases, leaving 10 bases of the junction unmatched. Germline V CDR1 and CDR2: SGHTA, FQGNSA. CDR3 size: 13 residues. CDR3 amino acids: CASSIRDSENYTF. The CDR3 bases are TGTGCCAGCAGCATCCGGGACAGCGAAAACTACACCTTC.

The chain is built from TRBV6-2 or TRBV6-3 and TRBJ2-1, with 8 bases aligning to TRBD2. J was trimmed by 9 bases and V by 3 bases; bases with no gene match: 13. CDR3 size: 16 residues. CDR1 is MNHEY and CDR2 is SVGEGT in the germline V gene. The CDR3 region is CASSYEAGGPRGEQFF. The DNA of the CDR3 is TGTGCCAGCAGTTATGAGGCGGGGGGCCCGCGTGGTGAGCAGTTCTTC.

The rearrangement uses TRBV11-3 and TRBJ2-1; 12 nucleotides agree with TRBD2. CDR1 is SGHNT and CDR2 is YENEEA in the germline V gene. The ends lost 5 bases at V and 4 bases at J; junction bases unmatched: 6. The CDR3 sequence is 16 residues long. The CDR3 DNA reads as TGTGCCAGCAGCCCCCGGACTAGCGGGGCTTACAATGAGCAGTTCTTC. This codes for CASSPRTSGAYNEQFF.

This rearrangement joins TRBV6-5 to TRBJ1-2; no reliable D call. Trimming removed 5 bases from V and 4 bases from J, with 14 bases in between. The V gene's germline CDR1 is MNHEY and CDR2 SVGAGI. The length of the CDR3 is 14 residues. In nucleotides, the CDR3 is TGTGCCAGCAGTCCGCCGGGTTTGAGCTATGGCTACACCTTC. Translated, it gives CASSPPGLSYGYTF.

The rearrangement uses TRBV14 and TRBJ2-1, with TRBD2 identical over 14 bases. The CDR3 length is 19 residues. Unmatched junction bases numbered 7, after V lost 3 bases and J lost 0 bases. Germline values: CDR1 SGHDN, CDR2 FVKESK. The CDR3 here is CASSHSGTSGGNSYNEQFF. CDR3 nucleotides: TGTGCCAGCAGCCACTCCGGGACTAGCGGGGGCAACTCCTACAATGAGCAGTTCTTC.

The V call is TRBV6-1, the J call TRBJ2-7; 8 bases align to TRBD1. From germline, CDR1 is MNHNS and CDR2 SASEGT. V dropped 2 bases and J dropped 3; count of bases not matched to a gene: 6. The CDR3 sequence is 15 residues long. CDR3 loop: CASSERQGALYEQYF. CDR3 coding DNA: TGTGCCAGCAGTGAACGGCAGGGGGCTCTCTACGAGCAGTACTTC.

The V gene is TRBV15, the J gene TRBJ2-7, with 9 bases matching TRBD2. This CDR3 has 15 residues. Germline V gene sequence: CDR1 LNHNV, CDR2 YYDKDF (reference sequence). V shed 3 bases, J shed 1 base, and the junction held 4 bases outside the gene matches. CDR3 sequence (DNA): TGTGCCACCAGCAGGGGCGGGGGGGAATCCTACGAGCAGTACTTC. It specifies CATSRGGGESYEQYF.

The chain carries TRBV30 and TRBJ1-2; 7 bases align to TRBD1. The CDR3 runs to 13 residues. Germline values: CDR1 GTSNPN, CDR2 SVGIG (reference sequence). J lost 7 bases, V lost 1 base, and 6 bases had no gene match. DNA of the CDR3: TGTGCCTGGAGTGAGGACAGGTCCGGTGGCTACACCTTC. Translated: CAWSEDRSGGYTF.

The chain recombines TRBV19 with TRBJ1-1, with TRBD1 as a possible D gene (6 bases). V was pared by 4 bases and J by 11 bases, with 14 bases between. CDR1 and CDR2 (germline): LNHDA, SQIVND (reference sequence). The CDR3 is made up of 12 amino acids. The CDR3 sequence: CASSTTGSGAFF. The CDR3 DNA reads as TGTGCCAGTAGTACTACAGGGTCTGGCGCTTTCTTT.

The chain carries TRBV6-5 and TRBJ1-1; a possible D gene is TRBD1 (5 bases). From germline, CDR1 is MNHEY and CDR2 SVGAGI. Between the trimmed V and J ends, which lost 0 bases and 5 bases, there was a span of 16 bases. The CDR3 spans 16 residues. The CDR3 loop is CASSYSTAAGPTEAFF. The CDR3 DNA sequence: TGTGCCAGCAGTTACTCGACAGCGGCAGGGCCTACTGAAGCTTTCTTT.

The rearrangement joins TRBV5-4 to TRBJ2-3; 8 nucleotides agree with TRBD2. CDR3 length: 15 residues. Germline V gives CDR1 SGHNT, CDR2 YYREEE (reference sequence). V was pared by 7 bases and J by 6 bases, with 13 bases of the junction left unmatched. This CDR3 reads CASSSGGSNEDTQYF. CDR3 sequence (DNA): TGTGCCAGCTCCTCGGGGGGGTCTAATGAGGATACGCAGTATTTT.

CDR3 nucleotides: TGTGCCAGCAGCTCCCGGGTGCCGGTCTATGGCTACACCTTC. Amino acid sequence: CASSSRVPVYGYTF. The J gene is TRBJ1-2, the V gene TRBV21-1. TRBV21-1 is labeled a pseudogene. This CDR3 is 14 amino acids long.

This chain links TRBV5-1 with TRBJ2-5, with D possibly matching TRBD1 (6 bases). The V and J ends lost 4 bases and 0 bases respectively, with 10 bases between them. The CDR3 is 14 residues long. CDR1 is SGHRS and CDR2 is YFSETQ in the germline V gene. CDR3 region: CASSATGYQETQYF. In nucleotides, the CDR3 is TGCGCCAGCAGCGCAACAGGGTACCAAGAGACCCAGTACTTC.

The DNA for the CDR3 is TGTGCCAGTAATTCGGATTCAGGGCTTAATGGCTACACCTTC. Residues: CASNSDSGLNGYTF. The chain is built from TRBV19 and TRBJ1-2, with a weak D call TRBD1 (5 bases). This CDR3 is 14 amino acids long. The germline gives CDR1 LNHDA, CDR2 SQIVND (reference sequence). V dropped 7 bases and J dropped 6 bases, with 18 bases sitting between them.

The rearrangement uses TRBV5-1 and TRBJ1-2; 7 bases map to TRBD1. The CDR3 totals 16 residues. From germline, CDR1 is SGHRS and CDR2 YFSETQ. With 2 bases clipped from V and 0 bases from J, the junction kept 7 bases outside the gene matches. CDR3 nucleotides: TGCGCCAGCAGCTTCACCACCGGGACAGCTAACTATGGCTACACCTTC. Translated, it gives CASSFTTGTANYGYTF.

The V and J genes are TRBV30 and TRBJ2-3; D is undetermined. The CDR3 runs 13 residues. The germline V gene has CDR1 GTSNPN and CDR2 SVGIG (reference sequence). The V end was cut by 4 bases, the J end by 3 bases, with 11 bases between. CDR3 sequence: CAWKISGTDTQYF. The CDR3 DNA reads TGTGCCTGGAAGATATCCGGGACAGATACGCAGTATTTT.

This chain joins TRBV7-2 and TRBJ2-1; 10 nucleotides align to TRBD2. CDR3 length: 15 amino acids. Germline V lookup: CDR1 SGHTA, CDR2 FQGNSA. Trimming removed 5 bases from V and 8 bases from J; junction bases left unmatched: 9. CDR3 coding DNA: TGTGCCAGCAGCCAAAGCGGGGGGGTGCTTTATGAGCAGTTCTTC. It specifies CASSQSGGVLYEQFF.

The chain employs TRBV5-6 and TRBJ2-3; TRBD1 aligns across 9 bases. Germline V gives CDR1 SGHDT, CDR2 YYEEEE. Unmatched junction bases numbered 14, after V lost 4 bases and J lost 5 bases. This CDR3 contains 17 residues. The CDR3 region has the DNA TGTGCCAGCAGCCGACCCTCCGGGACAGGGCACGTAGATACGCAGTATTTT. This sequence encodes CASSRPSGTGHVDTQYF.

This chain joins TRBV24-1 and TRBJ2-1; no clear D gene. Germline V gene lookup returns CDR1 KGHDR and CDR2 SFDVKD. CDR3 length: 14 amino acids. Deletions cut 4 bases from V and 4 bases from J, with 10 bases between. The CDR3 region is CATSEPGTYNEQFF. The CDR3 coding sequence is TGTGCCACCAGTGAACCTGGCACGTACAATGAGCAGTTCTTC.

The V call is TRBV3-1 (or the pseudogene TRBV3-2), the J call TRBJ1-2, with D perhaps TRBD1 (5 bases). This CDR3 has 12 residues. Trimming stripped 1 base from V and 13 bases from J, with 13 bases between. Germline values: CDR1 LGHDT, CDR2 YNNKEL (reference sequence). The CDR3 nucleotides are TGTGCCAGCAGCCAAGTGTCGGGGACGGGCACCTTC. Translated: CASSQVSGTGTF.

The V and J genes are TRBV11-3 and TRBJ2-1, with 8 positions matching TRBD1. The CDR3 consists of 14 residues. The germline CDR1 and CDR2 sequences are SGHNT and YENEEA. The junction had 6 bases not matched to a gene; V was cut back by 7 bases and J by 4 bases. The CDR3 is CASNQGAVYNEQFF. In DNA, the CDR3 is TGTGCCAGCAACCAGGGGGCGGTATACAATGAGCAGTTCTTC.